The clone carrying this T cell receptor (beta chain) came up once. This entry comes from a study of blood T cell repertoires in COVID-19. About the study: Acute and convalescent COVID-19 samples came from the United States, Italy and Spain. PBMCs, B-cell-depleted T cells, or T cells were the source of the cDNA or gDNA that made up the material.

In the original workflow: Scientists estimated how many nucleated cells there were by amplifying reference gene primers. TCRdb keeps only in-frame clones here, not all; method: immunoSEQ multiplex PCR. V and J calls and clone size come straight from that table; D and trimming were deduced from the DNA. Among approximately 40,000 clones, around 85% were seen once, and the ten largest hold over 2.5%. V trimming: 6 bases; J trimming: 2 bases; junction bases outside the gene matches: 7. Germline V lookup: CDR1 MDHEN, CDR2 SYDVKM. The length of the CDR3 is 15 residues. The clonotype was recovered from a woman aged 60-70 years with acute or convalescent COVID-19. The sequenced material came from peripheral blood. This chain connects TRBV28 to TRBJ2-4; 7 bases align to TRBD1. CDR3 sequence reads: CASSLPTGSKNIQYF. The CDR3, as DNA: TGTGCCAGCAGCCTGCCGACAGGGTCCAAAAACATTCAGTACTTC.